The clone carrying this TCR beta chain has ten or more counts. These data come from a study of low-dose radiotherapy and immunotherapy resistance in tumors. At the level of the study: Intravenous cyclophosphamide 200 mg/m2 was given every two weeks, one day before radiation and immunotherapy.

The CDR3 is 12 amino acids. Looked up from germline, CDR1 is SQVTM and CDR2 is ANQGSEA. The J segment lost 7 bases and the V segment lost 8 bases, leaving 7 bases of the junction unmatched. Time point described: before trial treatment. Nivolumab, ipilimumab, aspirin, low-dose cyclophosphamide and low-dose radiotherapy were all administered to the donors. Both TCRalpha and TCRbeta chains were reverse transcribed with V-gene-specific primers. Using a constant-region primer together with a V-primer adapter, TCRs were subjected to around 20 PCR cycles of amplification. MiXCR, run by TCRdb on the reads, gives a single entry per CDR3 protein. The table includes some 88,000 distinct CDR3 sequences, 9.4% detected once.

The TCR sequence derives from a male donor with prostate cancer. The chain carries TRBV29-1 and TRBJ2-2, with TRBD2 matching over 7 bases. Specimen: PBMCs, collected before treatment. The CDR3 DNA reads as TGCAGCACGGGAGCGGGAAGCGGGGAGCTGTTTTTT. It encodes CSTGAGSGELFF.